This TCR beta chain stems from a study of blood T cell repertoires in COVID-19. Study details: Acute and convalescent COVID-19 samples came from the United States, Italy and Spain. From T cells, B-cell-depleted T cells, or PBMCs came the material, which was cDNA or gDNA.

Original handling: Amplification of reference gene primers was used by the study to estimate nucleated cell counts. Method: immunoSEQ multiplex PCR; TCRdb's copy keeps in-frame clones and lacks some. V, J and clone size derive from that table, while D and trimming were established from the DNA sequence. The repertoire holds about 120,000 clones, with roughly 82% as singletons. V lost 6 bases and J 1 base, leaving 9 bases between the germline ends. Germline V gene sequence: CDR1 WSHSY, CDR2 SAAADI. The CDR3 loop spans 13 amino acids. V is TRBV10-2 and J is TRBJ1-1; D possibly corresponds to TRBD1 (5 bases). This clonotype was obtained from a human donor in a cohort sampled during active COVID-19. The sequenced sample consisted of peripheral blood. The CDR3, as DNA: TGCGCCAGCAGCCCAACAGGGAACACTGAAGCTTTCTTT. Its translation is CASSPTGNTEAFF.